A single sample is the source of the 11 T cell receptor beta chains below, sequenced in a study of shared clonotypes between healthy human individuals. The repertoire was sequenced with immunoSEQ multiplex PCR; TCRdb's copy has only in-frame clones and lacks some. This repertoire shows roughly 2.4 million clones, approximately 96% found once; its top ten account for 0.13%. Sequenced material: naive CD4+ T cells sorted from blood. Documented subset: CD45RA+ positively selected. The receptors stem from a man aged 18 to 30 in good health.

In regard to this clone: This specimen includes other DNA sequences encoding the same CDR3. The chain joins TRBV10-3 to TRBJ2-5; possible D gene TRBD2, 5 bases. V lost 4 bases and J 5 bases, leaving 8 bases between the germline ends. Germline assignment: CDR1 ENHRY and CDR2 SYGVKD. The CDR3 has 12 residues. CDR3 region: CAISASGETQYF. In nucleotides, the CDR3 is TGTGCCATCAGTGCTTCGGGGGAGACCCAGTACTTC.

The V and J genes are TRBV6-5 and TRBJ2-7, with a weak D call TRBD2 (6 bases). The CDR3 runs to 15 residues. V was shortened by 2 bases and J by 3 bases, with 14 bases between the two germline ends. From germline, CDR1 is MNHEY and CDR2 SVGAGI. CDR3 DNA sequence: TGTGCCAGCAGTTACCAAACGACCGGGGGCTACGAGCAGTACTTC. Encoded protein: CASSYQTTGGYEQYF.

This chain uses TRBV28 with TRBJ2-7; D perhaps matches TRBD1 (6 bases). V shed 8 bases and J shed 2 bases, with 13 bases lying between them. CDR3 size: 13 residues. Per germline, CDR1 MDHEN and CDR2 SYDVKM. The CDR3: CASAGTPAYEQYF. The DNA of the CDR3 is TGTGCCAGCGCAGGGACACCCGCCTACGAGCAGTACTTC.

With respect to this clone: The sample holds other DNA sequences that translate to the same CDR3. This rearrangement joins TRBV18 to TRBJ2-2; D is perhaps TRBD1 (6 bases). Trimming left V 2 bases short and J 1 base short, with 8 bases between. CDR3 length equals 15 residues. CDR1 KGHSH and CDR2 LQKENI come from the germline V gene. CDR3: CASSPMGQNTGELFF. In nucleotides, the CDR3 is TGTGCCAGCTCACCAATGGGACAGAACACCGGGGAGCTGTTTTTT.

This rearrangement joins TRBV5-1 to TRBJ2-2; tentatively, D is TRBD2 (7 bases). The CDR3 contains 15 residues. CDR1 SGHRS and CDR2 YFSETQ come from the germline V gene. Trimming took 4 bases from V and 7 from J, leaving 17 bases between them. The CDR3 loop is CASSPIQGRGGELFF. In DNA form, the CDR3 reads TGCGCCAGCAGCCCCATCCAGGGGAGGGGCGGGGAGCTGTTTTTT. The full variable domain, with the rest looked up from reference TRBV5-1 and TRBJ2-2, is KAGVTQTPRYLIKTRGQQVTLSCSPISGHRSVSWYQQTPGQGLQFLFEYFSETQRNKGNFPGRFSGRQFSNSRSEMNVSTLELGDSALYLCASSPIQGRGGELFFGEGSRLTVL.

This chain connects TRBV2 to TRBJ2-7; 8 nucleotides align to TRBD1. The length of the CDR3 is 13 residues. CDR1 is SNHLY, CDR2 FYNNEI, per germline. The V and J ends lost 6 bases and 6 bases, in that order; junction bases with no gene match: 7. CDR3 in DNA: TGTGCCAGCAGGCAGGGGGCGACGGGCGAGCAGTACTTC. Translation gives CASRQGATGEQYF.

The chain employs TRBV10-1 and TRBJ2-7; D is perhaps TRBD1 (5 bases). This CDR3 is built from 13 residues. Per the germline V gene, CDR1 is WNHNN and CDR2 is SYGVQD (reference sequence). V was trimmed by 4 bases and J by 0 bases, leaving 7 bases between them. CDR3 nucleotides: TGCGCCAGCAGTGGCAGGGTCTCCTACGAGCAGTACTTC. Translated, it gives CASSGRVSYEQYF.

This chain joins TRBV7-6 and TRBJ1-2; maybe TRBD1 (5 bases). Trimming removed 5 bases at V and 6 bases at J, with 13 bases between. Germline assignment: CDR1 SGHVS and CDR2 FNYEAQ. The CDR3 extends over 13 amino acids. The CDR3 loop reads CASSLGGFDGYTF. The CDR3 region has the DNA TGTGCCAGCAGCCTCGGGGGTTTTGATGGCTACACCTTC.

The chain employs TRBV5-1 and TRBJ1-1; no firm D call. Germline CDR1 reads SGHRS; CDR2 reads YFSETQ. This CDR3 has 12 residues. The V gene lost 0 bases and the J gene lost 10 bases, with 10 bases spanning the gap. Here the CDR3 reads CASSLVDGLAFF. CDR3 nucleotides: TGCGCCAGCAGCTTGGTGGACGGTCTAGCTTTCTTT.

V usage is TRBV6-4 and J usage is TRBJ1-5, with a possible D match to TRBD1 (5 bases). Germline V lookup: CDR1 MRHNA, CDR2 SNTAGT. V shed 0 bases and J shed 3 bases, with 15 bases lying between them. The CDR3 runs to 17 residues. CDR3 amino acids: CASSDSYPDRYNQPQHF. As DNA, the CDR3 is TGTGCCAGCAGTGACTCGTATCCTGACAGATACAATCAGCCCCAGCATTTT.

This clone turned up a few times. The CDR3 DNA reads TGTGCCAGCAGCGTAGCTGGCAAGAACACTGAAGCTTTCTTT. This gives the protein CASSVAGKNTEAFF. The gene calls are TRBV9 and TRBJ1-1; no clear D. Germline loops: CDR1 SGDLS, CDR2 YYNGEE. V was clipped by 0 bases and J by 1 base, with 7 bases between them. The CDR3 loop spans 14 amino acids.